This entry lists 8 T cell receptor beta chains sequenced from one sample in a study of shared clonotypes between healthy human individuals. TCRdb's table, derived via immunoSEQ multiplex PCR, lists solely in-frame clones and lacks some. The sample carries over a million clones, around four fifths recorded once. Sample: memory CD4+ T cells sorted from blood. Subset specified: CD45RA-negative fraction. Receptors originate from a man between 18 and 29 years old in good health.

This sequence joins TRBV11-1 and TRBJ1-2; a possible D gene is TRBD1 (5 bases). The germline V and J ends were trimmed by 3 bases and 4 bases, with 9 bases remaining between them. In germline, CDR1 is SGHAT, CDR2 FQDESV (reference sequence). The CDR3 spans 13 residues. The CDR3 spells CASSFSGIYGYTF. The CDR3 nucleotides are TGTGCCAGCAGCTTCTCAGGGATCTATGGCTACACCTTC.

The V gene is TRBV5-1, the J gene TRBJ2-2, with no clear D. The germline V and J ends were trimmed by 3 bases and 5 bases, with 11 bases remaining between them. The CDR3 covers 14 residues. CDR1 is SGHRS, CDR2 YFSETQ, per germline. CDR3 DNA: TGCGCCAGCAGCTGGGGTGGAGAGACCGGGGAGCTGTTTTTT. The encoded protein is CASSWGGETGELFF.

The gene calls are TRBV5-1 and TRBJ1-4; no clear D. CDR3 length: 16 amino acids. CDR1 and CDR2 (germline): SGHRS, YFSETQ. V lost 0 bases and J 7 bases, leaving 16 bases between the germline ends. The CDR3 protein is CASSLAPGVSGEKLFF. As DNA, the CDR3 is TGCGCCAGCAGCTTGGCCCCCGGAGTATCGGGTGAAAAACTGTTTTTT.

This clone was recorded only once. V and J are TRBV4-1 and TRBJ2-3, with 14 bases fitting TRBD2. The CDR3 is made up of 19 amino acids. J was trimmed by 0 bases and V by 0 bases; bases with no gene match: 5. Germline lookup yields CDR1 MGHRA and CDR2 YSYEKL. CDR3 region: CASSQEGTSGRPSTDTQYF. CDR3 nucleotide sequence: TGCGCCAGCAGCCAAGAGGGGACTAGCGGGAGACCTAGCACAGATACGCAGTATTTT.

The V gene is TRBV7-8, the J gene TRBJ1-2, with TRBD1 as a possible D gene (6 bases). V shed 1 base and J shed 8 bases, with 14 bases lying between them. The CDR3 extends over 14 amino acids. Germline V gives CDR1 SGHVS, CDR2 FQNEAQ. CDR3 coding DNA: TGTGCCAGCAGCTTAGGAGGACAGAGTGGCGGCTACACCTTC. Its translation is CASSLGGQSGGYTF.

CDR3 DNA: TGTGCCAGTAGTCAAGGACTTGGCTATGGCTACACCTTC. Residues: CASSQGLGYGYTF. This chain connects TRBV19 to TRBJ1-2; D gene ambiguous. The germline gives CDR1 LNHDA, CDR2 SQIVND (reference sequence). The ends were cut back, 5 bases at V and 4 bases at J, with 11 bases in the middle. The CDR3 consists of 13 residues.

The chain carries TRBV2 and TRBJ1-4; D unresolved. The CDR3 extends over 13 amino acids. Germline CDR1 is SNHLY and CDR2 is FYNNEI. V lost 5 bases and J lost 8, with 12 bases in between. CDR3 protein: CASSLMGLEKLFF. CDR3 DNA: TGTGCCAGCAGTCTCATGGGTTTGGAAAAACTGTTTTTT.

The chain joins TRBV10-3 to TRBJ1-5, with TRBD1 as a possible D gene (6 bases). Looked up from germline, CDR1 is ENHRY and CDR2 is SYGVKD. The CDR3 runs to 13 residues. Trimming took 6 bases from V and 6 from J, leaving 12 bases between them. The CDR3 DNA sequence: TGTGCCATCAGCCCGGACAGTAGTCAGCCCCAGCATTTT. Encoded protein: CAISPDSSQPQHF.